Presented here are 28 T cell receptor beta chains from one specimen sequenced in a study of a mutant IDH1 vaccine in newly diagnosed glioma. Sequencing used immunoSEQ multiplex PCR; TCRdb keeps in-frame clones, though not all of them. The sample has some 64,000 clones, 75% to 85% seen once; the top ten hold approximately 6.1%. The sample's time point: week 11, during vaccination. Doses consisted of 300 ug of mutant IDH1 20-mer peptide each, paired with topical imiquimod. For these receptors, no antigen is known. This specimen was PBMCs, taken from a glioma patient whose treatment included an IDH1 peptide vaccine. These receptors originate from a man aged 50 or older with glioma.

In this sample, this clone turned up a few times. The V gene is TRBV28, the J gene TRBJ1-2; D may be TRBD1 (5 bases). CDR1 MDHEN and CDR2 SYDVKM come from the germline V gene. CDR3 size: 16 residues. The V end lost 2 bases, the J end lost 6 bases, and 19 bases lay between the germline ends. The CDR3 loop is CASSLPPWAGGHGYTF. CDR3 nucleotides: TGTGCCAGCAGTTTACCGCCCTGGGCCGGGGGACATGGCTACACCTTC.

The chain joins TRBV7-9 to TRBJ2-1; possible D gene TRBD2, 6 bases. The V gene's germline CDR1 is SEHNR and CDR2 FQNEAQ (reference sequence). The CDR3 sequence is 15 residues long. V was clipped by 5 bases and J by 3 bases, with 14 bases between them. The CDR3 nucleotides read TGTGCCAGCAGCCCCATGGGGGGTAACTACAATGAGCAGTTCTTC. Translation: CASSPMGGNYNEQFF.

The genes are TRBV5-5 and TRBJ1-1; TRBD1 might be the D (5 bases). Between the trimmed V and J ends, which lost 2 bases and 0 bases, there was a span of 8 bases. Germline CDR1 is SGHKS and CDR2 is YYEKEE (reference sequence). The CDR3 is 14 amino acids. The DNA of the CDR3 is TGTGCCAGCAGCTTTGACAGAGTGAACACTGAAGCTTTCTTT. Protein: CASSFDRVNTEAFF.

The chain employs TRBV29-1 and TRBJ2-3, with 8 bases that match TRBD2. Germline V gives CDR1 SQVTM, CDR2 ANQGSEA. The CDR3 has 18 residues. V trimming: 4 bases; J trimming: 6 bases; junction bases outside the gene matches: 21. Here the CDR3 reads CSVVLGLVFKVSYDTQYF. The CDR3 DNA reads as TGCAGCGTTGTTTTGGGACTAGTATTTAAAGTATCGTACGATACGCAGTATTTT.

This chain connects TRBV7-9 to TRBJ1-1; D unresolved. CDR1 and CDR2 (germline): SEHNR, FQNEAQ (reference sequence). Trimming pared 1 base from V and 11 bases from J, leaving 2 bases between. The CDR3 sequence is 9 residues long. The CDR3 DNA reads as TGTGCCAGCAGCTTAGGGGCTTTCTTT. It yields the protein CASSLGAFF.

Here the CDR3 DNA reads TGCGCCAGCAGTCTACGCGGGGGCCTTTACGAGCAGTACTTC. Translated, it gives CASSLRGGLYEQYF. The V and J genes are TRBV10-1 and TRBJ2-7, with a weak D call TRBD2 (7 bases). The germline V gene encodes CDR1 WNHNN and CDR2 SYGVQD (reference sequence). The CDR3 is 14 residues long. The ends were cut back, 5 bases at V and 4 bases at J, with 15 bases in the middle.

This chain links TRBV2 with TRBJ1-5, with 9 bases identical to TRBD1. Germline V gives CDR1 SNHLY, CDR2 FYNNEI. The junction had 10 bases not matched to a gene; V was cut back by 7 bases and J by 6 bases. The CDR3 is 15 amino acids. The CDR3 nucleotides are TGTGCCAGCAACCGAGACAGGGGGGACAGTCAGCCCCAGCATTTT. The encoded protein is CASNRDRGDSQPQHF.

This clone was detected a few times. This chain uses TRBV6-5 with TRBJ1-1; D possibly corresponds to TRBD1 (6 bases). Trimming took off 0 bases at V and 11 bases at J, with 10 bases between the two ends. The CDR3 runs 12 residues. Germline values: CDR1 MNHEY, CDR2 SVGAGI. CDR3 protein: CASSYSGQKAFF. In DNA form, the CDR3 reads TGTGCCAGCAGTTACTCAGGACAGAAGGCTTTCTTT.

J is TRBJ2-7 and V is TRBV5-1; D perhaps matches TRBD2 (6 bases). Trimming stripped 0 bases from V and 2 bases from J, with 9 bases between. This CDR3 contains 14 residues. Germline CDR1 reads SGHRS; CDR2 reads YFSETQ. The CDR3 DNA reads as TGCGCCAGCAGCTTGGTCACGGGGGCCTACGAGCAGTACTTC. Amino acids: CASSLVTGAYEQYF.

The chain recombines TRBV27 with TRBJ2-7; 12 bases line up with TRBD1. With V trimmed by 6 bases and J by 3 bases, 6 bases remained unmatched. CDR1 MNHEY and CDR2 SMNVEV come from the germline V gene (reference sequence). The CDR3 extends over 15 amino acids. The CDR3 sequence is CASRSGQGAFYEQYF. The CDR3 DNA follows: TGTGCCAGCAGATCGGGACAGGGGGCTTTCTACGAGCAGTACTTC.

This clone was observed a single time. This chain connects TRBV7-9 to TRBJ1-2; D uncertain. CDR3 length: 16 residues. The germline V gene encodes CDR1 SEHNR and CDR2 FQNEAQ (reference sequence). Trimming stripped 1 base from V and 1 base from J, with 13 bases between. The CDR3 DNA is TGTGCCAGCAGCTTAGACCCGAGGCAGGATAACTATGGCTACACCTTC. This translates into CASSLDPRQDNYGYTF.

V is TRBV7-9 and J is TRBJ2-7, with D possibly TRBD2 on 7 matching bases. The CDR3 is made up of 16 amino acids. The germline V gene has CDR1 SEHNR and CDR2 FQNEAQ (reference sequence). V lost 3 bases to trimming and J lost 6 bases, with 21 bases between them. The CDR3 nucleotides are TGTGCCAGCAGCTTGCCGGGGGGCGGGAGCCTCTCCGAGCAGTACTTC. It codes for CASSLPGGGSLSEQYF.

This chain connects TRBV7-2 to TRBJ2-7; TRBD2 aligns across 8 bases. The V segment lost 1 base and the J segment 1 base; nucleotides outside the gene matches: 0. The V gene's germline CDR1 is SGHTA and CDR2 FQGNSA. The CDR3 is 14 residues long. CDR3 sequence reads: CASSLVAGSYEQYF. CDR3 bases: TGTGCCAGCAGCTTAGTAGCGGGGTCCTACGAGCAGTACTTC. Full variable domain (outside the CDR3, taken from reference TRBV7-2 and TRBJ2-7): GAGVSQSPSNKVTEKGKDVELRCDPISGHTALYWYRQSLGQGLEFLIYFQGNSAPDKSGLPSDRFSAERTGGSVSTLTIQRTQQEDSAVYLCASSLVAGSYEQYFGPGTRLTVT.

V and J are TRBV2 and TRBJ2-4, with D unclear. CDR1 is SNHLY, CDR2 FYNNEI, per germline. V lost 4 bases, J lost 6 bases, and 4 bases lay in between. CDR3 length: 11 residues. CDR3 sequence (DNA): TGTGCCAGCAGTGGGGGAAACATTCAGTACTTC. It is translated as CASSGGNIQYF.

The chain couples TRBV7-2 to TRBJ2-7; possible D gene TRBD2, 5 bases. CDR1 and CDR2 from the germline V gene are SGHTA and FQGNSA. The CDR3 totals 15 residues. The V end lost 4 bases, the J end lost 4 bases, and 17 bases lay between the germline ends. The CDR3 protein is CASSSAPSSGYEQYF. CDR3 sequence (DNA): TGTGCCAGCAGCTCAGCCCCCAGCTCGGGGTACGAGCAGTACTTC.

The V gene is TRBV2, the J gene TRBJ1-2; 11 bases line up with TRBD1. The germline V gene encodes CDR1 SNHLY and CDR2 FYNNEI. This CDR3 comprises 13 residues. V shed 7 bases, J shed 5 bases, and the junction held 3 bases outside the gene matches. CDR3 region: CASTGQGAYGYTF. The DNA of the CDR3 is TGTGCCAGCACCGGACAGGGGGCTTATGGCTACACCTTC.

The chain recombines TRBV2 with TRBJ1-2, with 7 bases aligning to TRBD1. The germline CDR1 and CDR2 sequences are SNHLY and FYNNEI. This CDR3 region has 13 residues. The V gene end was trimmed by 6 bases and the J gene end by 7 bases; junction bases not matched to a gene: 8. Here the CDR3 DNA reads TGTGCCAGCAGCACAGACAGGGACGCTGGCTACACCTTC. This codes for CASSTDRDAGYTF.

The J gene is TRBJ1-6, the V gene TRBV13; D may be TRBD1 (5 bases). Germline V lookup: CDR1 PRHDT, CDR2 FYEKMQ (reference sequence). The CDR3 has 16 residues. The germline V and J ends were trimmed by 4 bases and 8 bases, with 18 bases remaining between them. CDR3 protein: CASSSNVRGWDSPLHF. CDR3 sequence (DNA): TGTGCCAGCAGCTCCAACGTTAGGGGTTGGGATTCACCCCTCCACTTT.

This rearrangement joins TRBV11-2 to TRBJ2-7, with D unresolved. Germline CDR1 reads SGHAT; CDR2 reads FQNNGV. CDR3 size: 12 residues. V dropped 2 bases and J dropped 2 bases, with 4 bases sitting between them. CDR3: CASSLIAYEQYF. In DNA form, the CDR3 reads TGTGCCAGCAGCTTAATCGCCTACGAGCAGTACTTC.

This rearrangement joins TRBV7-2 to TRBJ2-1, with D possibly TRBD2 on 5 matching bases. Germline loops: CDR1 SGHTA, CDR2 FQGNSA. The CDR3 runs to 13 residues. V was cut by 0 bases and J by 9 bases, with 9 bases left in between. The CDR3 DNA reads TGTGCCAGCAGCTTAGCGCTCCGGGGTGAGCAGTTCTTC. It yields the protein CASSLALRGEQFF.

This chain joins TRBV18 and TRBJ1-4, with a weak D call TRBD1 (6 bases). V was pared by 4 bases and J by 7 bases, with 16 bases between. Germline V gene data show CDR1 as KGHSH and CDR2 as LQKENI. CDR3 length equals 15 residues. CDR3 loop: CASSRSRGSGEKLFF. The CDR3 DNA reads as TGTGCCAGCTCACGATCTAGGGGGTCTGGTGAAAAACTGTTTTTT.

As regards this clone: A junction boundary mismatches the germline segment, possibly from a read error. The chain has TRBV18 and TRBJ2-1; 11 bases align to TRBD2. The CDR3 sequence is 15 residues long. Germline CDR1 KGHSH, CDR2 LQKENI. The CDR3 loop is CASSPASLAGEGAVF. The CDR3 nucleotides read TGTGCCAGCTCCCCAGCATCACTAGCGGGAGAGGGGGCGGTCTTC.

The V call is TRBV19, the J call TRBJ1-2; unclear D gene. The CDR3 runs to 11 residues. The V gene lost 8 bases and the J gene lost 4 bases, with 8 bases spanning the gap. The germline V gene encodes CDR1 LNHDA and CDR2 SQIVND (reference sequence). CDR3 region: CASGLGYGYTF. DNA of the CDR3: TGTGCCAGTGGATTAGGCTATGGCTACACCTTC.

The chain links TRBV4-1 to TRBJ2-1; D may be TRBD2 (6 bases). The V gene's germline CDR1 is MGHRA and CDR2 YSYEKL. This CDR3 contains 15 residues. Between the trimmed V and J ends, which lost 1 base and 7 bases, there was a span of 14 bases. The CDR3 DNA reads TGCGCCAGCAGCCAAGGGGAGGTATCCGGAAATGAGCAGTTCTTC. This encodes CASSQGEVSGNEQFF.

This rearrangement joins TRBV2 to TRBJ1-2, with D possibly being TRBD1 (5 bases). Germline V gives CDR1 SNHLY, CDR2 FYNNEI. The V end was cut by 6 bases, the J end by 3 bases, with 14 bases between. The CDR3 runs to 14 residues. DNA for the CDR3: TGTGCCAGCAGCGCTTCAGGGACTGACTATGGCTACACCTTC. This sequence encodes CASSASGTDYGYTF.

The chain joins TRBV25-1 to TRBJ2-5; 8 nucleotides agree with TRBD1. Per germline, CDR1 MGHDK and CDR2 SYGVNS. The length of the CDR3 is 14 residues. V was pared by 5 bases and J by 5 bases, with 7 bases of the junction left unmatched. The CDR3: CASSPRTGMETQYF. CDR3 DNA sequence: TGTGCCAGCAGTCCGCGGACAGGGATGGAGACCCAGTACTTC. The entire variable domain, with the rest obtained from reference TRBV25-1 and TRBJ2-5, is as follows: EADIYQTPRYLVIGTGKKITLECSQTMGHDKMYWYQQDPGMELHLIHYSYGVNSTEKGDLSSESTVSRIRTEHFPLTLESARPSHTSQYLCASSPRTGMETQYFGPGTRLLVL.

V gene TRBV28 combines with J gene TRBJ1-1; tentatively, D is TRBD1 (6 bases). Trimming stripped 5 bases from V and 1 base from J, with 14 bases between. The CDR3 length is 15 residues. Germline CDR1 reads MDHEN; CDR2 reads SYDVKM. The CDR3 here is CASSRGGHQNTEAFF. CDR3 sequence (DNA): TGTGCCAGCAGTAGGGGGGGACACCAGAACACTGAAGCTTTCTTT.

The chain has TRBV5-1 and TRBJ2-7, with 7 positions matching TRBD2. Germline values: CDR1 SGHRS, CDR2 YFSETQ. The CDR3 is 14 amino acids. J was trimmed by 1 base and V by 4 bases; bases with no gene match: 5. Here the CDR3 reads CASSPDGRSYEQYF. CDR3 coding DNA: TGCGCCAGCAGCCCTGACGGGAGGTCCTACGAGCAGTACTTC.